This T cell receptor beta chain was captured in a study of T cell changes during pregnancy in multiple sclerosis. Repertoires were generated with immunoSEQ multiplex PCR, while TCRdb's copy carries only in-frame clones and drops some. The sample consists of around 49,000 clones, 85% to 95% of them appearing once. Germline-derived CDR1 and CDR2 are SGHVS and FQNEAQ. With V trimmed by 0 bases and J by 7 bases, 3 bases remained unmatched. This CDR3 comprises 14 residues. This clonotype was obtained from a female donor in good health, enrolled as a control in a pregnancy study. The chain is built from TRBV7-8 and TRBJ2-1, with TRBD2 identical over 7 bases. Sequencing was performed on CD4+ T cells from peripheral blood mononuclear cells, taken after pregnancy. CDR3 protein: CASSLAVGGNEQFF. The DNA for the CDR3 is TGTGCCAGCAGCTTAGCGGTCGGGGGGAATGAGCAGTTCTTC.